Below are 21 T cell receptor beta chains sequenced from a single sample in a study of blood T cells in healthy people across ages (dated by TCRdb to about 2015). Libraries were constructed by 5' RACE. The instrument given in TCRdb is Illumina HiSeq 2500. The second PCR ran for roughly 7 to 12 cycles and used a J-beta primer mix along with a sample-barcoded 5' primer. Starting from the raw public reads, TCRdb applied fastp trimming at Q25, assembled clones with MiXCR and retained in-frame beta chains. Rows with one shared CDR3 protein collapse into an entry with the most common genes and DNA. A total of about 750,000 distinct CDR3 sequences appear in this sample, about 55% of them only once. Roughly 37% of the sample goes to the ten largest clones. Sequenced input: blood. These receptor sequences come from an elderly man in good health.

This chain links TRBV6-5 with TRBJ1-1, with D perhaps TRBD1 (5 bases). CDR3 length: 15 amino acids. Trimming took 8 bases from V and 0 from J, leaving 16 bases between them. The germline gives CDR1 MNHEY, CDR2 SVGAGI. The CDR3 protein is CASSRQGGLNTEAFF. The CDR3 nucleotides are TGTGCCAGCTCTCGGCAGGGAGGCTTGAACACTGAAGCTTTCTTT.

This chain uses TRBV27 with TRBJ1-1; D is undetermined. Germline V gene data show CDR1 as MNHEY and CDR2 as SMNVEV (reference sequence). V was pared by 5 bases and J by 0 bases, with 13 bases between. CDR3 length equals 15 residues. As DNA, the CDR3 is TGTGCCAGCAGTATTAGTTTTGTGATGAACACTGAAGCTTTCTTT. Its translation: CASSISFVMNTEAFF.

This clonotype came up a few times. The chain links TRBV29-1 to TRBJ2-5; the D gene is possibly TRBD1 (8 bases). Germline values: CDR1 SQVTM, CDR2 ANQGSEA. Trimming took off 1 base at V and 11 bases at J, with 17 bases between the two ends. The CDR3 is made up of 13 amino acids. CDR3 loop: CSVEVRTGREQYF. In nucleotides, the CDR3 is TGCAGCGTTGAAGTTAGGACAGGGAGGGAGCAGTACTTC.

This chain links TRBV6-5 with TRBJ1-2; 7 bases map to TRBD1. This CDR3 has 16 residues. The trim removed 2 bases at V and 4 bases at J, leaving 10 bases unmatched. Germline assignment: CDR1 MNHEY and CDR2 SVGAGI. This chain's CDR3 is CASSYSRTGLSYGYTF. The CDR3, as DNA: TGTGCCAGCAGTTACAGTCGGACAGGCCTAAGCTATGGCTACACCTTC.

This clonotype was recorded a few times. The genes are TRBV9 and TRBJ1-1; D unresolved. CDR1 and CDR2 (germline): SGDLS, YYNGEE. Trimming cost V 0 bases and J 0 bases, with 6 bases left between them. CDR3 length: 14 residues. This CDR3 reads CASSVEWVNTEAFF. The DNA for the CDR3 is TGTGCCAGCAGCGTAGAATGGGTGAACACTGAAGCTTTCTTT.

The gene calls are TRBV5-1 and TRBJ1-4; TRBD1 aligns across 9 bases. V dropped 2 bases and J dropped 2; count of bases not matched to a gene: 4. The CDR3 spans 16 residues. Germline CDR1 SGHRS, CDR2 YFSETQ. The CDR3 loop is CASSFTGQGTNEKLFF. CDR3 in DNA: TGCGCCAGCAGCTTTACCGGACAGGGGACTAATGAAAAACTGTTTTTT.

This sequence joins TRBV2 and TRBJ2-6, with 10 bases fitting TRBD2. Per germline, CDR1 SNHLY and CDR2 FYNNEI. The length of the CDR3 is 20 residues. V dropped 0 bases and J dropped 0; count of bases not matched to a gene: 8. CDR3 residues: CASSEASGRALSSGANVLTF. Here the CDR3 DNA reads TGTGCCAGCAGTGAAGCAAGCGGGAGGGCTCTAAGCTCTGGGGCCAACGTCCTGACTTTC.

The genes are TRBV18 and TRBJ2-3, with D uncertain. Looked up from germline, CDR1 is KGHSH and CDR2 is LQKENI. Between the trimmed V and J ends, which lost 6 bases and 6 bases, there was a span of 13 bases. CDR3 length: 13 residues. The CDR3 spells CASSPILRDTQYF. CDR3 DNA: TGTGCCAGCTCTCCTATACTCAGGGATACGCAGTATTTT.

To note about this clonotype: One end of the junction varies from germline; a read error may be responsible. The chain couples TRBV18 to TRBJ2-1; TRBD2 matches at 7 bases. The CDR3 extends over 16 amino acids. Germline lookup yields CDR1 KGHSH and CDR2 LQKENI. The CDR3 DNA reads as TGTGCCAGCTCATACGTACTAGCGCGCTCCTACAAGGAGCAGTTCTTC. Translating it yields CASSYVLARSYKEQFF.

The genes are TRBV25-1 and TRBJ2-7; D perhaps matches TRBD2 (7 bases). The CDR3 has 15 amino acids. The V and J ends lost 5 bases and 0 bases respectively, with 14 bases between them. Germline V lookup: CDR1 MGHDK, CDR2 SYGVNS. The CDR3, as DNA: TGTGCCAGCAGTCAACCGCGGGGGCTCTCCTACGAGCAGTACTTC. Translated, it gives CASSQPRGLSYEQYF.

There are many counts of this clonotype. A much larger clone lies one base from this, so it may be a read error. The chain is built from TRBV4-1 and TRBJ2-5, with TRBD1 matching 10 bases. The trim removed 2 bases at V and 11 bases at J, leaving 20 bases unmatched. CDR1 is MGHRA and CDR2 is YSYEKL in the germline V gene. The CDR3 spans 18 residues. The CDR3 sequence: CASSQIQPRDRGNNEQYF. The DNA for the CDR3 is TGCGCCAGCAGCCAAATACAACCCCGGGACAGGGGTAACAATGAGCAGTACTTC.

This clonotype has a single count. The rearrangement joins TRBV15 to TRBJ2-3, with TRBD2 matching 9 bases. Losses at the gene ends were 5 bases for V and 0 bases for J; bases not matched to a gene: 3. The CDR3 is 15 residues long. CDR1 is LNHNV, CDR2 YYDKDF, per germline (reference sequence). CDR3 DNA: TGTGCCACCAGCGCCGGGACTAGCAGCACAGATACGCAGTATTTT. It specifies CATSAGTSSTDTQYF.

The chain joins TRBV11-2 to TRBJ2-3; 12 positions match TRBD1. Germline lookup yields CDR1 SGHAT and CDR2 FQNNGV. There are 15 residues in the CDR3. Trimming took 1 base from V and 14 from J; bases not matched to a gene: 10. This chain's CDR3 is CASSLGDRGQRYAYF. Written as DNA, the CDR3 is TGTGCCAGCAGCTTAGGGGACAGGGGGCAAAGATACGCGTATTTT.

CDR3 DNA: TGTGCCAGCAGCCAACGTGGGAGGGACCCCGGGGAGCTGTTTTTT. Translation: CASSQRGRDPGELFF. The chain has TRBV3-1 and TRBJ2-2; 7 bases align to TRBD2. Germline-derived CDR1 and CDR2 are LGHDT and YNNKEL (reference sequence). This CDR3 has 15 residues. The junction had 6 bases not matched to a gene; V was cut back by 2 bases and J by 6 bases.

The chain links TRBV13 to TRBJ2-1; 14 bases fit TRBD2. This CDR3 region has 16 residues. The V segment lost 4 bases and the J segment 15 bases; nucleotides outside the gene matches: 14. Germline-derived CDR1 and CDR2 are PRHDT and FYEKMQ (reference sequence). Here the CDR3 reads CASSYRLAGGMSEVFF. The CDR3, as DNA: TGTGCCAGCAGCTACAGACTAGCGGGAGGGATGTCGGAGGTGTTCTTC.

The rearrangement uses TRBV2 and TRBJ2-1; D remains ambiguous. Germline CDR1 is SNHLY and CDR2 is FYNNEI. Trimming took off 6 bases at V and 6 bases at J, with 12 bases between the two ends. The CDR3 totals 13 residues. CDR3: CASSGPPGNEQFF. CDR3 bases: TGTGCCAGCAGCGGGCCGCCCGGCAATGAGCAGTTCTTC.

This clonotype has only one observation. The CDR3 nucleotides read TGTGCCAGCAGTTTTCAGGGACTGGGAAACACCATATATTTT. It is translated as CASSFQGLGNTIYF. The V call is TRBV12-3 or TRBV12-4, the J call TRBJ1-3; perhaps TRBD1 as D (5 bases). This CDR3 has 14 residues. V was cut by 3 bases and J by 4 bases, with 10 bases left in between.

The rearrangement links TRBV6-6 to TRBJ2-1, with TRBD2 matching over 8 bases. V was pared by 0 bases and J by 6 bases, with 4 bases of the junction left unmatched. The CDR3 extends over 15 amino acids. Germline CDR1 reads MNHNY; CDR2 reads SVGAGI (reference sequence). CDR3 in amino acids: CASSYSGLAGNEQFF. DNA of the CDR3: TGTGCCAGCAGTTACTCAGGGCTAGCGGGCAATGAGCAGTTCTTC.

The J gene is TRBJ2-7, the V gene TRBV6-5; D possibly corresponds to TRBD2 (6 bases). Germline CDR1 and CDR2: MNHEY and SVGAGI. The V end was cut by 0 bases, the J end by 3 bases, with 12 bases between. The CDR3 contains 15 residues. The CDR3 DNA is TGTGCCAGCAGTTACTCGGCAACCGGGGGCTACGAGCAGTACTTC. Protein: CASSYSATGGYEQYF.

The V gene is TRBV12-3 or TRBV12-4, the J gene TRBJ2-1; D call uncertain. Trimming removed 4 bases from V and 9 bases from J, with 10 bases in between. There are 12 residues in the CDR3. The CDR3 spells CASSSPSSEQFF. The DNA for the CDR3 is TGTGCCAGCAGTTCCCCAAGTTCTGAGCAGTTCTTC.

The V gene is TRBV12-3 or TRBV12-4, the J gene TRBJ2-5; 9 nucleotides line up with TRBD1. The CDR3 sequence is 14 residues long. V was clipped by 6 bases and J by 11 bases; unmatched bases: 13. The CDR3 DNA follows: TGTGCCAGCAGGTTATCGGGACAGGGCGGTGAGCAGTACTTC. Its translation: CASRLSGQGGEQYF.